Listed here are 11 T cell receptor beta chains from one sample, sequenced in a study of blood T cell repertoires in COVID-19. The method was immunoSEQ multiplex PCR; TCRdb's version includes in-frame clones alone and lacks a portion of them. Of about 49,000 clones listed, around 87% are singletons. Sequencing was carried out using peripheral blood. The receptors shown here come from a woman aged 80 or over with COVID-19, enrolled during active disease.

This chain uses TRBV7-9 with TRBJ1-5; a weak D match, TRBD1 (5 bases). The V end lost 5 bases, the J end lost 5 bases, and 10 bases lay between the germline ends. The CDR3 is made up of 13 amino acids. CDR1 and CDR2 from the germline V gene are SEHNR and FQNEAQ (reference sequence). CDR3 protein: CASSPLGDQPQHF. CDR3 nucleotide sequence: TGTGCCAGCAGCCCCTTAGGGGATCAGCCCCAGCATTTT.

The rearrangement uses TRBV7-6 and TRBJ2-7; 7 bases are shared with TRBD2. The V segment lost 3 bases and the J segment 2 bases; nucleotides outside the gene matches: 1. This CDR3 comprises 13 residues. Germline values: CDR1 SGHVS, CDR2 FNYEAQ. The CDR3 here is CASSLGRAYEQYF. The CDR3 DNA is TGTGCCAGCAGCTTGGGGAGGGCCTACGAGCAGTACTTC.

V gene TRBV14 combines with J gene TRBJ2-7, with D possibly being TRBD2 (6 bases). Trimming pared 1 base from V and 3 bases from J, leaving 13 bases between. The CDR3 has 15 residues. CDR1 is SGHDN and CDR2 is FVKESK in the germline V gene. CDR3 in DNA: TGTGCCAGCAGCCAAGGTTTTGGGGGAGGCTACGAGCAGTACTTC. Protein: CASSQGFGGGYEQYF.

V usage is TRBV10-3 and J usage is TRBJ2-6; TRBD2 might be the D (6 bases). The germline gives CDR1 ENHRY, CDR2 SYGVKD. This CDR3 comprises 19 residues. V was clipped by 6 bases and J by 4 bases, with 25 bases between them. Here the CDR3 DNA reads TGTGCCATCAGGGGTTTTGGCGGGCTCCGGGGAGGAGGGGCCAACGTCCTGACTTTC. This gives the protein CAIRGFGGLRGGGANVLTF.

The chain recombines TRBV6-5 with TRBJ2-1, with 7 nucleotides matching TRBD1. Trimming at V came to 6 bases and at J to 9 bases, leaving 8 bases not matched to a gene. Germline CDR1 and CDR2: MNHEY and SVGAGI. The CDR3 sequence is 13 residues long. DNA for the CDR3: TGTGCCAGCAGCTTCACACAGGGGACTGAGCAGTTCTTC. Amino acid sequence: CASSFTQGTEQFF.

This clone was counted a single time. The rearrangement joins TRBV27 to TRBJ2-5, with 11 bases lining up with TRBD2. Germline trimming cut 2 bases from V and 4 bases from J; bases unmatched to any gene: 12. Per germline, CDR1 MNHEY and CDR2 SMNVEV (reference sequence). CDR3 length equals 18 residues. The CDR3 sequence is CASSLGPPGLAGGETQYF. CDR3 DNA: TGTGCCAGCAGTTTAGGCCCGCCTGGACTAGCGGGCGGAGAGACCCAGTACTTC.

V gene TRBV7-9 combines with J gene TRBJ2-3; 8 bases map to TRBD1. This CDR3 is 16 amino acids long. CDR1 SEHNR and CDR2 FQNEAQ come from the germline V gene (reference sequence). V was clipped by 5 bases and J by 4 bases; unmatched bases: 11. CDR3 sequence reads: CASSPYFQGAADTQYF. The CDR3 DNA reads as TGTGCCAGCAGCCCGTACTTCCAGGGGGCCGCAGATACGCAGTATTTT.

The rearrangement uses TRBV6-5 and TRBJ1-2, with 7 positions matching TRBD1. V shed 6 bases, J shed 4 bases, and the junction held 5 bases outside the gene matches. Germline CDR1 reads MNHEY; CDR2 reads SVGAGI. The CDR3 is 13 amino acids. The CDR3 region is CASRRGQIYGYTF. The CDR3 nucleotides are TGTGCCAGCAGGAGGGGACAGATCTATGGCTACACCTTC.

V and J are TRBV27 and TRBJ1-6; TRBD1 aligns across 7 bases. The CDR3 totals 16 residues. The V gene end was trimmed by 6 bases and the J gene end by 1 base; junction bases not matched to a gene: 6. Germline loops: CDR1 MNHEY, CDR2 SMNVEV (reference sequence). The CDR3 DNA reads as TGTGCCAGCAGCCCCGGGACAGTTTCCTATAATTCACCCCTCCACTTT. Translation gives CASSPGTVSYNSPLHF.

Here the CDR3 DNA reads TGTGCCAGCAGCACCGAAGGGACTAGCAGCTACAATGAGCAGTTCTTC. It yields the protein CASSTEGTSSYNEQFF. The chain carries TRBV7-2 and TRBJ2-1; 9 nucleotides align to TRBD2. This CDR3 is built from 16 residues. Germline lookup yields CDR1 SGHTA and CDR2 FQGNSA. Unmatched junction bases numbered 8, after V lost 5 bases and J lost 3 bases.

This chain joins TRBV11-2 and TRBJ2-7, with a possible D match to TRBD1 (5 bases). This CDR3 is 14 amino acids long. V dropped 5 bases and J dropped 0 bases, with 11 bases sitting between them. Looked up from germline, CDR1 is SGHAT and CDR2 is FQNNGV. CDR3 in DNA: TGTGCCAGCAGCGTACGACAGTTCTCCTACGAGCAGTACTTC. Translation: CASSVRQFSYEQYF.